The 20 T cell receptor beta chains presented below share a single source sample, sequenced in a study of Ad26.COV2.S vaccination and SARS-CoV-2 variants. Sequencing used immunoSEQ multiplex PCR; TCRdb keeps in-frame clones, though not all of them. This sample has some 300,000 clones; 85% occur once, and the top ten carry roughly 2%. Noted treatment: 15 to 20 received Ad26.COV2.S at low or high dose, single or two shots; roughly 5 received placebo; per-sample allocation not given. On day 63 after the first injection, vaccine and placebo recipients gave samples. The sample in question was peripheral blood, obtained in a trial of Ad26.COV2.S vaccine versus placebo. The receptors were gathered from a person between 18 and 65 years old who received the Ad26.COV2.S COVID-19 vaccine or a placebo.

This clone showed up just once. The chain links TRBV19 to TRBJ2-2; D may correspond to TRBD1 or TRBD2 (6 bases each). Germline lookup yields CDR1 LNHDA and CDR2 SQIVND (reference sequence). CDR3 length: 14 amino acids. V gave up 6 bases and J gave up 4 bases, with 12 bases separating them. The CDR3 reads CASREGGFTGELFF. For the CDR3, the DNA is TGTGCCAGTAGGGAAGGGGGGTTCACCGGGGAGCTGTTTTTT.

This chain uses TRBV15 with TRBJ2-7; TRBD2 aligns across 10 bases. Per germline, CDR1 LNHNV and CDR2 YYDKDF (reference sequence). The CDR3 runs to 17 residues. The trim removed 1 base at V and 7 bases at J, leaving 13 bases unmatched. CDR3 nucleotide sequence: TGTGCCACCAGCAGAGGTACACGAGCGGGGGGGCCAGGGGAGCAGTACTTC. This codes for CATSRGTRAGGPGEQYF.

The J gene is TRBJ1-6, the V gene TRBV6-6; 7 bases match TRBD1. Germline CDR1 and CDR2: MNHNY and SVGAGI (reference sequence). Trimming cost V 5 bases and J 9 bases; bases outside gene matches: 19. CDR3 length: 18 amino acids. The CDR3 here is CASSRGGSVGGQVSPLHF. The DNA for the CDR3 is TGTGCCAGCAGTCGCGGTGGATCAGTAGGGGGCCAGGTTTCACCCCTCCACTTT.

This clone was picked up one time. The chain combines TRBV4-2 with TRBJ1-5; possibly TRBD1 for D (6 bases). The CDR3 contains 16 residues. Trimming left V 0 bases short and J 2 bases short, with 11 bases between. Germline values: CDR1 LGHNA, CDR2 YNFKEQ. The CDR3 DNA reads TGTGCCAGCAGCCAAGATGGGTGGGGGCGCAATCAGCCCCAGCATTTT. Amino acids: CASSQDGWGRNQPQHF.

This clone occurred once. V usage is TRBV29-1 and J usage is TRBJ2-1; the match to TRBD2 covers 10 bases. V lost 6 bases and J lost 7; bases outside the gene matches: 6. This CDR3 has 13 residues. Germline-derived CDR1 and CDR2 are SQVTM and ANQGSEA. In DNA form, the CDR3 reads TGCAGCGTCCAAGCGGGGGGGCCGAATGAGCAGTTCTTC. Its translation: CSVQAGGPNEQFF.

The chain has TRBV5-1 and TRBJ2-7; possibly TRBD1 or TRBD2 for D (5 bases each). The germline V and J ends were trimmed by 6 bases and 6 bases, with 16 bases remaining between them. Per germline, CDR1 SGHRS and CDR2 YFSETQ. CDR3 length: 13 residues. CDR3 sequence reads: CASTYVSGSEQYF. The CDR3 DNA reads as TGCGCCAGCACCTACGTATCAGGGAGCGAGCAGTACTTC.

The rearrangement joins TRBV5-4 to TRBJ1-1, with a possible D match to TRBD1 (6 bases). V was trimmed by 4 bases and J by 0 bases, leaving 10 bases between them. The CDR3 spans 14 residues. Germline CDR1 SGHNT, CDR2 YYREEE (reference sequence). For the CDR3, the DNA is TGTGCCAGCAGCCCGGACAGCATGAACACTGAAGCTTTCTTT. As protein: CASSPDSMNTEAFF.

This chain uses TRBV7-8 with TRBJ1-2; 8 nucleotides match TRBD1. Looked up from germline, CDR1 is SGHVS and CDR2 is FQNEAQ. V was clipped by 5 bases and J by 3 bases; unmatched bases: 5. The CDR3 sequence is 14 residues long. CDR3 in DNA: TGTGCCAGCAGCCCCCGGACAGGGCACTATGGCTACACCTTC. Amino acids: CASSPRTGHYGYTF. Full variable domain (remainder filled in from reference TRBV7-8 and TRBJ1-2): GAGVSQSPRYKVAKRGQDVALRCDPISGHVSLFWYQQALGQGPEFLTYFQNEAQLDKSGLPSDRFFAERPEGSVSTLKIQRTQQEDSAVYLCASSPRTGHYGYTFGSGTRLTVV.

The chain combines TRBV28 with TRBJ1-1; D gene uncertain. The CDR3 runs to 11 residues. The V and J ends lost 7 bases and 5 bases respectively, with 8 bases between them. CDR1 is MDHEN, CDR2 SYDVKM, per germline. CDR3 sequence: CASNSRTEAFF. CDR3 in DNA: TGTGCCAGCAATTCCCGGACTGAAGCTTTCTTT.

This chain joins TRBV21-1 and TRBJ2-7; TRBD1 was called by the table and not checked on the DNA. TRBV21-1 constitutes a pseudogene. The CDR3 totals 16 residues. This CDR3 reads CASSTTGTGFPHEQYF. The CDR3 bases are TGTGCCAGCAGCACGACCGGGACAGGCTTTCCCCACGAGCAGTACTTC.

This clone appeared once. This chain links TRBV28 with TRBJ2-2; D gene uncertain. V dropped 6 bases and J dropped 6 bases, with 11 bases sitting between them. Germline assignment: CDR1 MDHEN and CDR2 SYDVKM. CDR3 size: 13 residues. This chain's CDR3 is CASSPSPPGELFF. The CDR3 nucleotides read TGTGCCAGCAGCCCCTCACCACCCGGGGAGCTGTTTTTT. The complete variable domain, with remaining parts taken from reference TRBV28 and TRBJ2-2, reads DVKVTQSSRYLVKRTGEKVFLECVQDMDHENMFWYRQDPGLGLRLIYFSYDVKMKEKGDIPEGYSVSREKKERFSLILESASTNQTSMYLCASSPSPPGELFFGEGSRLTVL.

J is TRBJ1-2 and V is TRBV10-3; 8 bases map to TRBD1. Per the germline V gene, CDR1 is ENHRY and CDR2 is SYGVKD. V shed 7 bases, J shed 8 bases, and the junction held 12 bases outside the gene matches. This CDR3 has 14 residues. The CDR3 loop is CAINPGQGDGGYTF. The DNA for the CDR3 is TGTGCCATCAACCCCGGACAGGGAGACGGAGGCTACACCTTC.

This clone appeared once. The gene calls are TRBV28 and TRBJ2-7; no clear D. Germline CDR1 MDHEN, CDR2 SYDVKM. With 6 bases removed from V and 5 bases from J, the gap between germline ends came to 17 bases. This CDR3 is built from 14 residues. This CDR3 reads CASSIDTKSDEQYF. The CDR3 DNA follows: TGTGCCAGCAGCATCGATACTAAATCGGACGAGCAGTACTTC.

The chain is built from TRBV5-1 and TRBJ2-2; TRBD1 is a possible D gene (5 bases). Germline lookup yields CDR1 SGHRS and CDR2 YFSETQ. The CDR3 extends over 15 amino acids. The V end was cut by 7 bases, the J end by 4 bases, with 17 bases between. CDR3 nucleotide sequence: TGCGCCAGCGGTATAGGGGTTTTACCCACCGGGGAGCTGTTTTTT. This sequence encodes CASGIGVLPTGELFF.

As concerns this clone: Other DNA sequences from this sample encode an identical CDR3 as well. The chain employs TRBV6-1 and TRBJ2-3; TRBD1 agrees at 9 bases. Germline CDR1 and CDR2: MNHNS and SASEGT. V gave up 1 base and J gave up 4 bases; unmatched junction bases: 6. The CDR3 is made up of 16 amino acids. CDR3 loop: CASSEGGDRVPDTQYF. In DNA, the CDR3 is TGTGCCAGCAGTGAAGGGGGGGACAGGGTCCCAGATACGCAGTATTTT.

The chain recombines TRBV4-2 with TRBJ2-1; no reliable D call. V was cut by 0 bases and J by 10 bases, with 16 bases left in between. Germline V CDR1 and CDR2: LGHNA, YNFKEQ. This CDR3 has 15 amino acids. The CDR3 region is CASSQDSEKGYEQFF. The CDR3 region has the DNA TGTGCCAGCAGCCAAGATTCTGAGAAGGGCTACGAGCAGTTCTTC.

The chain has TRBV4-2 and TRBJ2-7, with 7 bases that match TRBD1. Germline V gene sequence: CDR1 LGHNA, CDR2 YNFKEQ. CDR3 length: 14 residues. The V gene end was trimmed by 1 base and the J gene end by 5 bases; junction bases not matched to a gene: 5. Here the CDR3 reads CASSQGQGRDEQYF. As DNA, the CDR3 is TGTGCCAGCAGCCAAGGACAGGGTCGCGACGAGCAGTACTTC.

This clone was observed a handful of times. J is TRBJ2-7 and V is TRBV19; tentatively, D is TRBD1 (5 bases). Trimming shortened V by 3 bases and J by 0 bases, and 15 bases separated the two germline ends. CDR1 is LNHDA and CDR2 is SQIVND in the germline V gene (reference sequence). CDR3 length: 16 amino acids. The CDR3 DNA reads as TGTGCCAGTAGTATGAGGCAGGGTTTTAGCTCCTACGAGCAGTACTTC. It translates to CASSMRQGFSSYEQYF.

This clone was seen a single time. The chain joins TRBV29-1 to TRBJ1-5, with D maybe TRBD1 (5 bases). V was pared by 3 bases and J by 6 bases, with 15 bases between. The CDR3 spans 14 residues. The germline CDR1 and CDR2 sequences are SQVTM and ANQGSEA. Here the CDR3 DNA reads TGCAGCGTTGAGGAGGCAGGGCATGGTCAGCCCCAGCATTTT. Protein sequence: CSVEEAGHGQPQHF.

This sequence joins TRBV9 and TRBJ2-2; tentatively, D is TRBD1 (6 bases). The CDR3 is 16 amino acids. Per the germline V gene, CDR1 is SGDLS and CDR2 is YYNGEE. Trimming pared 0 bases from V and 6 bases from J, leaving 15 bases between. The CDR3 sequence: CASSVGDTGTAGELFF. The CDR3 DNA reads TGTGCCAGCAGCGTAGGGGACACCGGGACCGCCGGGGAGCTGTTTTTT.